These T cell receptor beta chains were read from a single sample in a study of post-analysis software for immune sequencing data. TCRdb recomputed calls from the PCR reads with MiXCR, one row per CDR3 protein. The table records 150,000 to 200,000 distinct CDR3 sequences, around 36% of them present only once. Source: blood, taken after autologous hematopoietic stem cell transplantation. Source of these receptors: a girl aged 10 to 17 with multiple sclerosis. Each CDR3 is given without its conserved first and last residue. Fields, in order: V gene, D gene, J gene, CDR3 protein. D genes are given only for firm matches.

V: TRBV4-3; D: .; J: TRBJ2-3; CDR3: ASSQSVHGGDTQY
V: TRBV18; D: .; J: TRBJ2-1; CDR3: ASSLSSGETEQF
V: TRBV14; D: .; J: TRBJ2-1; CDR3: ASSRTRGNEQF
V: TRBV19; D: .; J: TRBJ1-2; CDR3: ASKGYCGYT
V: TRBV29-1; D: .; J: TRBJ1-5; CDR3: SVSSLGQPQH
V: TRBV29-1; D: TRBD2; J: TRBJ2-1; CDR3: SVYTSGSFNEQF
V: TRBV6-1; D: TRBD2; J: TRBJ2-1; CDR3: ASSEREEGYNEQF
V: TRBV3-1; D: .; J: TRBJ2-3; CDR3: ASSQGWSSSTDTQY
V: TRBV4-1; D: TRBD1; J: TRBJ2-3; CDR3: ASSQAPTGGERADTQY
V: TRBV20-1; D: .; J: TRBJ2-7; CDR3: SASLQGAYEQY
V: TRBV7-9; D: .; J: TRBJ2-4; CDR3: ASSLAEEVWGLGKNIQY
V: TRBV28; D: .; J: TRBJ1-5; CDR3: ASGSQPQH
V: TRBV4-1; D: TRBD2; J: TRBJ2-1; CDR3: ASSQEGTSGYNEQF
V: TRBV27; D: TRBD1; J: TRBJ1-1; CDR3: AGSTGDATEAF
V: TRBV4-1; D: .; J: TRBJ2-1; CDR3: ASSHDAGGLYNEQF
V: TRBV12-3/TRBV12-4; D: TRBD1; J: TRBJ1-2; CDR3: ASSLGGGGPYGYT
V: TRBV27; D: .; J: TRBJ2-6; CDR3: ASSPMNSGANVLT
V: TRBV6-6; D: TRBD1; J: TRBJ1-2; CDR3: AIRGTGRRGYT
V: TRBV11-2; D: .; J: TRBJ1-5; CDR3: ASSLRGGQGGNQPQH
V: TRBV4-3; D: .; J: TRBJ1-2; CDR3: ASSQETALYGYT
V: TRBV19; D: .; J: .; CDR3: ASSTLDGPQETQY
V: TRBV30; D: .; J: TRBJ2-1; CDR3: AWSAGTVGDEQF
V: TRBV7-9; D: .; J: TRBJ2-7; CDR3: ASSLDGGAAANEQY
V: TRBV30; D: .; J: TRBJ2-7; CDR3: AWSVTAGDPYEQY
V: TRBV20-1; D: TRBD1; J: TRBJ1-2; CDR3: SARDRGVYGYT
V: TRBV20-1; D: .; J: TRBJ1-2; CDR3: SARTLRRRGYT
V: TRBV29-1; D: .; J: TRBJ1-1; CDR3: SVWSPSTEAF
V: TRBV20-1; D: .; J: TRBJ1-5; CDR3: SARQVRNALSWQPQH
V: TRBV11-2; D: TRBD2; J: TRBJ2-1; CDR3: ASSLEGVSGTSYNEQF
V: TRBV4-3; D: .; J: TRBJ2-7; CDR3: ASSQAGLGEQY
V: TRBV6-6; D: .; J: TRBJ1-5; CDR3: ASTPHKGGQPQH
V: TRBV12-3/TRBV12-4; D: TRBD1; J: TRBJ1-2; CDR3: ASRHGQADYGYT
V: TRBV29-1; D: .; J: TRBJ2-5; CDR3: SAAIQETQY
V: TRBV7-2; D: TRBD1; J: TRBJ2-3; CDR3: ASGLAHMRQGTDTQY
V: TRBV7-2; D: .; J: TRBJ2-5; CDR3: ASSQPGRLEETQY
V: TRBV30; D: TRBD1; J: TRBJ1-4; CDR3: AWSIFGTGGNEKLF
V: TRBV7-8; D: .; J: TRBJ1-5; CDR3: ASSLASWGNQPQH
V: TRBV6-1; D: TRBD2; J: TRBJ2-3; CDR3: ASSDLAGATDTQY
V: TRBV29-1; D: TRBD2; J: TRBJ2-1; CDR3: SVRLADYNEQF
V: TRBV6-2/TRBV6-3; D: .; J: TRBJ2-1; CDR3: ASSYGADEQF
V: TRBV2; D: .; J: TRBJ2-7; CDR3: ASRQGFTYEQY
V: TRBV12-3/TRBV12-4; D: .; J: TRBJ1-5; CDR3: ASSPPMGAWNQPQH
V: TRBV9; D: .; J: TRBJ1-6; CDR3: ASSVQESSYNSPLH
V: TRBV12-3/TRBV12-4; D: .; J: TRBJ2-2; CDR3: ASRGSNTGELF
V: TRBV29-1; D: TRBD1; J: TRBJ2-5; CDR3: SVETGEETQY
V: TRBV7-7; D: .; J: TRBJ2-5; CDR3: ASSLGEQETQY
V: TRBV10-3; D: .; J: TRBJ2-3; CDR3: AIRGGSTDTQY
V: TRBV7-9; D: .; J: TRBJ2-7; CDR3: ASSTGLHYEQY
V: TRBV29-1; D: .; J: TRBJ2-1; CDR3: SVEATSYNEQF
V: TRBV28; D: .; J: TRBJ2-3; CDR3: ASSTDADTQY
V: TRBV4-2; D: .; J: TRBJ2-1; CDR3: ASSQVEGAVYNEQF
V: TRBV30; D: TRBD2; J: .; CDR3: AWSAGLEGTQY
V: TRBV30; D: .; J: TRBJ2-7; CDR3: AWSGTGGLGEQY
V: TRBV6-2/TRBV6-3; D: TRBD2; J: TRBJ2-1; CDR3: ASSSASGSNEQF
V: TRBV20-1; D: TRBD1; J: TRBJ2-7; CDR3: SASIGQGASFSYEQY
V: TRBV27; D: .; J: TRBJ2-1; CDR3: ASSSRTGSYNEQF